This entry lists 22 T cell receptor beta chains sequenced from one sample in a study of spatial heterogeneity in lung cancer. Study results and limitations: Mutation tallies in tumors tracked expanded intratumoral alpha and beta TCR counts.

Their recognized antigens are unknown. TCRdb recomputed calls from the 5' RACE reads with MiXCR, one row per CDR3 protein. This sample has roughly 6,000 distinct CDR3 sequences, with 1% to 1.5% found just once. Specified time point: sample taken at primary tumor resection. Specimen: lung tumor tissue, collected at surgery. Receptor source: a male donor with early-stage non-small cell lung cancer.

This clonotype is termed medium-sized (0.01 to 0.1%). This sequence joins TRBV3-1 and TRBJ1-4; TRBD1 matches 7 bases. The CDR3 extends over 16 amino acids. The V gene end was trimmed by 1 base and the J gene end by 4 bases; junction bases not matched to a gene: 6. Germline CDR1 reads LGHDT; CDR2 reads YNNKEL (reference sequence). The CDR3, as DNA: TGTGCCAGCAGCCAAGCCCGGACAGGCCATAATGAAAAACTGTTTTTT. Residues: CASSQARTGHNEKLFF.

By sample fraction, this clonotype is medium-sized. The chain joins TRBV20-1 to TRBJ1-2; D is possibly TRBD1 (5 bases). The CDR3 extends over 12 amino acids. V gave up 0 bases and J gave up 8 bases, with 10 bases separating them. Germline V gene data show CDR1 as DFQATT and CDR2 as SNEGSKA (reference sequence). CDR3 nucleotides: TGCAGTGCTAGAGATCAGGACACCGGCTACACCTTC. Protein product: CSARDQDTGYTF.

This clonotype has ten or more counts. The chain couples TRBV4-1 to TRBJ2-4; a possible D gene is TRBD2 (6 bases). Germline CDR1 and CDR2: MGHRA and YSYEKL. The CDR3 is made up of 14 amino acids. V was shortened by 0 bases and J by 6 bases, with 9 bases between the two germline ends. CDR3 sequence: CASSQDKGLNIQYF. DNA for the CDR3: TGCGCCAGCAGCCAAGATAAGGGACTAAACATTCAGTACTTC.

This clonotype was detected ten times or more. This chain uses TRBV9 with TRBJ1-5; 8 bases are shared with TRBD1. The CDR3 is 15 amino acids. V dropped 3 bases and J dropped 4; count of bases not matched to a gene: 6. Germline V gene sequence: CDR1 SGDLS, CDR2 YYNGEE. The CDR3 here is CASSAGQGWNQPQHF. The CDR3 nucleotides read TGTGCCAGCAGCGCCGGACAGGGATGGAATCAGCCCCAGCATTTT.

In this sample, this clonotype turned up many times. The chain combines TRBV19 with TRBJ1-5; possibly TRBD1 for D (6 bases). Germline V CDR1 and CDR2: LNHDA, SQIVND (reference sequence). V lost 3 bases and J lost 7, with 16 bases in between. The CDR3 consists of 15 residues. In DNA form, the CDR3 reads TGTGCCAGTAGTATTATCGGGGGGCGACAACAGCCCCAGCATTTT. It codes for CASSIIGGRQQPQHF. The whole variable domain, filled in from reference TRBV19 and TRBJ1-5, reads DGGITQSPKYLFRKEGQNVTLSCEQNLNHDAMYWYRQDPGQGLRLIYYSQIVNDFQKGDIAEGYSVSREKKESFPLTVTSAQKNPTAFYLCASSIIGGRQQPQHFGDGTRLSIL.

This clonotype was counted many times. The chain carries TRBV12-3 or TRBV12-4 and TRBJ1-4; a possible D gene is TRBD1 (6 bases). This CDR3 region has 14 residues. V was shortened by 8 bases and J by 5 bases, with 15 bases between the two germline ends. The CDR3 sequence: CASGSHTGNEKLFF. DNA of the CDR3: TGTGCCAGCGGCTCTCACACAGGGAATGAAAAACTGTTTTTT.

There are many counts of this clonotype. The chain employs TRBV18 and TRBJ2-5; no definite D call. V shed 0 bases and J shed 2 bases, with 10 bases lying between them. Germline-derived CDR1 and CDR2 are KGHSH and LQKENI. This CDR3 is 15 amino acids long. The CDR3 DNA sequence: TGTGCCAGCTCACCACCGAATGGTAATCAAGAGACCCAGTACTTC. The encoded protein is CASSPPNGNQETQYF.

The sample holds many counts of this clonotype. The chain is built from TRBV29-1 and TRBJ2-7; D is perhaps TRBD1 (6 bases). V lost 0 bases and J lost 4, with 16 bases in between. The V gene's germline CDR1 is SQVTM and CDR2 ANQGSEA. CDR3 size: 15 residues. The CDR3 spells CSVEDMDRPGYEQYF. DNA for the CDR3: TGCAGCGTTGAAGATATGGACAGACCTGGGTACGAGCAGTACTTC.

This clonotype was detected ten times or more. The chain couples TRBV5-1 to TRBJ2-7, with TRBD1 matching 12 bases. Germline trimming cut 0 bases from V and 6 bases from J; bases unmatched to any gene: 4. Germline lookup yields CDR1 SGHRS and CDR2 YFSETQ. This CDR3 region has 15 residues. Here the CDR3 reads CASSLAGQGASEQYF. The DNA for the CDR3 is TGCGCCAGCAGCTTGGCGGGACAGGGGGCCAGCGAGCAGTACTTC.

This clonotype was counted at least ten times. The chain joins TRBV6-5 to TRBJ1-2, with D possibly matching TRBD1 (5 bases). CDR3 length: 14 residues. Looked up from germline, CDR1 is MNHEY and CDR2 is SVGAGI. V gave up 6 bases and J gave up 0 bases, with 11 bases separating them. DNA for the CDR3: TGTGCCAGCAGGGGGCCGGCGCCTAACTATGGCTACACCTTC. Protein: CASRGPAPNYGYTF.

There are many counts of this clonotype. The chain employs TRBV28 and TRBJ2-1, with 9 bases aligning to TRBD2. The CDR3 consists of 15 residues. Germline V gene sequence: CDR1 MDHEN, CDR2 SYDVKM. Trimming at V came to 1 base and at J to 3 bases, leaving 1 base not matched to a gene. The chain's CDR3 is CASSLLAGVYNEQFF. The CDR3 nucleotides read TGTGCCAGCAGTTTATTAGCGGGGGTCTACAATGAGCAGTTCTTC.

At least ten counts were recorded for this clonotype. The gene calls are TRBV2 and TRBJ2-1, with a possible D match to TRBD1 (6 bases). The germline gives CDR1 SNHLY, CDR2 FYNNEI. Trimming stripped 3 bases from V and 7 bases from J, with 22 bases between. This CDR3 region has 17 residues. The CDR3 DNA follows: TGTGCCAGCAGTGAGGGTTTGGTGGGGGCTGATCGTAATGAGCAGTTCTTC. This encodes CASSEGLVGADRNEQFF.

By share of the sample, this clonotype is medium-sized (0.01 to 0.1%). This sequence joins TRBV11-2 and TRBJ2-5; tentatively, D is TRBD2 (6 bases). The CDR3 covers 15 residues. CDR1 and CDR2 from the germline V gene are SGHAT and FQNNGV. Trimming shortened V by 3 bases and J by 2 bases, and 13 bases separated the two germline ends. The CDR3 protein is CASSLLGGEQETQYF. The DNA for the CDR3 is TGTGCCAGCAGCTTGCTCGGCGGGGAGCAAGAGACCCAGTACTTC.

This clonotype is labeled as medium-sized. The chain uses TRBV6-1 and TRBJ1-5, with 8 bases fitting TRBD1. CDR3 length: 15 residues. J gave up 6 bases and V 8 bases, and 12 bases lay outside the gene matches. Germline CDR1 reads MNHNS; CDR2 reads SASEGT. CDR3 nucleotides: TGTGCCAGCTCCCCCGGCCCCCAGGGGGCTCAGCCCCAGCATTTT. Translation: CASSPGPQGAQPQHF.

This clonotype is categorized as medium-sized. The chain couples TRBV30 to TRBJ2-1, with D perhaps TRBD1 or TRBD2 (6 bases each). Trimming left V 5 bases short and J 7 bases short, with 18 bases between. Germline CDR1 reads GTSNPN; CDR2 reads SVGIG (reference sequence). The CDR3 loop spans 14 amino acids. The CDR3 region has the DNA TGTGCCTGGGCGCGGGATTGGGGGCAGAATGAGCAGTTCTTC. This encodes CAWARDWGQNEQFF.

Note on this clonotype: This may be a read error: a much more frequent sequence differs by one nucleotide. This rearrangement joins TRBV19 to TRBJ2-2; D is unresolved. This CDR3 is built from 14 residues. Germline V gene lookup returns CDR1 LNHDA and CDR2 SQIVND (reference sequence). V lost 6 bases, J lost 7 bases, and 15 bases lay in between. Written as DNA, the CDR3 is TGTGCCAGTAGAGATTGGGTAGGTGGCGGGGAGCTGTTTTTT. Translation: CASRDWVGGGELFF.

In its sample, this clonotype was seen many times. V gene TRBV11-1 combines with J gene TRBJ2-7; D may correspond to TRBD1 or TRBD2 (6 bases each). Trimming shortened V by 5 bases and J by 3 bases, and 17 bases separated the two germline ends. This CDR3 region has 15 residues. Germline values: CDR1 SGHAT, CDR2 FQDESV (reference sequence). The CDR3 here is CASSPVGAGHYEQYF. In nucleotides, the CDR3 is TGTGCCAGCAGCCCCGTGGGGGCGGGGCACTACGAGCAGTACTTC.

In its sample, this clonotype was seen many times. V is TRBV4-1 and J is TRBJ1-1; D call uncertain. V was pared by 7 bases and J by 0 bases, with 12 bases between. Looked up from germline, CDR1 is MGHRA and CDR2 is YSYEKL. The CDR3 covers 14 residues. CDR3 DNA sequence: TGCGCCAGCAAGGAACAGTTCCTGAACACTGAAGCTTTCTTT. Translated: CASKEQFLNTEAFF.

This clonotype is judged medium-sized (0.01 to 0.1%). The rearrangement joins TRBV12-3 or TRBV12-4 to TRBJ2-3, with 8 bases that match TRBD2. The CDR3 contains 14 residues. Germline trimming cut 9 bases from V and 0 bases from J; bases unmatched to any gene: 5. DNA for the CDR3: TGTGCCAGTGCTAGCGGGTTGAGCACAGATACGCAGTATTTT. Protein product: CASASGLSTDTQYF.

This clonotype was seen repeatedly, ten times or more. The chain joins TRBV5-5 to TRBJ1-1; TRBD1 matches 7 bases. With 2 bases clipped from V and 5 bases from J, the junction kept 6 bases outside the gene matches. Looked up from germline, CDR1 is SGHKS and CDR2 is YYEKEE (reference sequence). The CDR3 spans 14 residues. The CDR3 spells CASSFGGGGTEAFF. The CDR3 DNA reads TGTGCCAGCAGCTTCGGAGGGGGCGGAACTGAAGCTTTCTTT. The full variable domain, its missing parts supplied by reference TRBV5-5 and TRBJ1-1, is DAGVTQSPTHLIKTRGQQVTLRCSPISGHKSVSWYQQVLGQGPQFIFQYYEKEERGRGNFPDRFSARQFPNYSSELNVNALLLGDSALYLCASSFGGGGTEAFFGQGTRLTVV.

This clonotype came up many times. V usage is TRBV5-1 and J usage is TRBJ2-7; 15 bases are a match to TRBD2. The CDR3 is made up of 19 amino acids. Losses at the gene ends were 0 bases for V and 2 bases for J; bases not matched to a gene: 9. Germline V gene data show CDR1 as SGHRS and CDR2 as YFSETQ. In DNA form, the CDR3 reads TGCGCCAGCAGCTTGGAACCGGGACTAGCGGGAGGTATGGCCTACGAGCAGTACTTC. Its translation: CASSLEPGLAGGMAYEQYF.

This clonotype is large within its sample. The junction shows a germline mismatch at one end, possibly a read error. CDR3 in amino acids: CASSLVETKTGELFF. CDR3 bases: TGTGCCAGCAGCTTAGTAGAGACGAAAACCGGGGAGCTGTTTTTT. This chain joins TRBV7-8 and TRBJ2-2; no firm D call. The germline V gene encodes CDR1 SGHVS and CDR2 FQNEAQ. The CDR3 totals 15 residues.